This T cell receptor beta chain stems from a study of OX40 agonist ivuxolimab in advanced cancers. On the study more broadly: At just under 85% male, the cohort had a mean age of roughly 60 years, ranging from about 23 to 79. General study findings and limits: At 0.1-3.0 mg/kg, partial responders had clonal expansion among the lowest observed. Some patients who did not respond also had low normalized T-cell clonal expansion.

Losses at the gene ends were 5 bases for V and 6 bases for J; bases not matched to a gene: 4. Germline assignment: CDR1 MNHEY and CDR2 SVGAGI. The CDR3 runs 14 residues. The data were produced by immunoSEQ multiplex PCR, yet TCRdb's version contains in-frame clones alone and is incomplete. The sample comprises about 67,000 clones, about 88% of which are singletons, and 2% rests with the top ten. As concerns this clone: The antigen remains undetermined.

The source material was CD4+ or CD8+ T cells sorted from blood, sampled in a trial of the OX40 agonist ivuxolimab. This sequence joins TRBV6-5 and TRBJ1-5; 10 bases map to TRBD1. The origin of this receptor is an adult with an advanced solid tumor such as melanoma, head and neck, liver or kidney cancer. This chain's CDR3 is CASSAGQGVQPQHF. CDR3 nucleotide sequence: TGTGCCAGCAGTGCAGGACAGGGGGTTCAGCCCCAGCATTTT.